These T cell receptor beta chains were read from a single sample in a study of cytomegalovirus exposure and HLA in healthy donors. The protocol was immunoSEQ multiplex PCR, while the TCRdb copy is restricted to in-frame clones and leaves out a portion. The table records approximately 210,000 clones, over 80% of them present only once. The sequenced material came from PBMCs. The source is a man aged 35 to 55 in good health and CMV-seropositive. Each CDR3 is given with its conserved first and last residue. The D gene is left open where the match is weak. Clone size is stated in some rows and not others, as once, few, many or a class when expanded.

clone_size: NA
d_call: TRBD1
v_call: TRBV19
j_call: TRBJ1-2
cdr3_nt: TGTGCCAGTAGTATCGGGACAGTTGGCTACACCTTC
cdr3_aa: CASSIGTVGYTF

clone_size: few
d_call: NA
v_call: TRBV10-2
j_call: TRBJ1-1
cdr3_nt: TGCGCCAGCACCGAGGGAGAAAACACTGAAGCTTTCTTT
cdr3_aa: CASTEGENTEAFF

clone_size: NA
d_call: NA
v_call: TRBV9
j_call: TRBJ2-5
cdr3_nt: TGTGCCAGCAGCCCTCTAAGGGAGCGGGAGACCCAGTACTTC
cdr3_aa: CASSPLRERETQYF

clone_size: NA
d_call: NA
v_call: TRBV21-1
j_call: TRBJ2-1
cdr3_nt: TGTGCCAGCAGCATAAGGGAGGGCCGGGTTAATGAGCAGTTCTTC
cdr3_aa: CASSIREGRVNEQFF

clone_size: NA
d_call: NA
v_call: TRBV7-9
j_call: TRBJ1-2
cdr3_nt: TGTGCCAGCAGCTCCCGGGGGAACACCTTC
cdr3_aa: CASSSRGNTF

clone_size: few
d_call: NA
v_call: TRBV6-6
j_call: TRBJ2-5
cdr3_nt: TGTGCCAGCAGAGCCGATTCCCAAGAGACCCAGTACTTC
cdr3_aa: CASRADSQETQYF

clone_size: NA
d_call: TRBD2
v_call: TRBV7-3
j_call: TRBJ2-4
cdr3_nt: TGTGCCAGCAGCTTAGACGCGGGAGGGGGAGGAAACATTCAGTACTTC
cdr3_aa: CASSLDAGGGGNIQYF

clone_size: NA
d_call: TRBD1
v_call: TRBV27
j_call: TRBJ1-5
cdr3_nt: TGTGCCAGCAGTTTATCCGGACAGGGTAGCAATCAGCCCCAGCATTTT
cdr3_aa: CASSLSGQGSNQPQHF

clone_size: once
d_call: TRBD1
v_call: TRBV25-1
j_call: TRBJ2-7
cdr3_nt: TGTGCCAGCAGTAGCGGGACAGGGCTATACGAGCAGTACTTC
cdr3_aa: CASSSGTGLYEQYF

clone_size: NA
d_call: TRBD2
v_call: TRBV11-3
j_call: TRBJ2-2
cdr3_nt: TGTGCCAGCAGCTCTAGGACTAGCGGCACCGGGGAGCTGTTTTTT
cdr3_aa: CASSSRTSGTGELFF

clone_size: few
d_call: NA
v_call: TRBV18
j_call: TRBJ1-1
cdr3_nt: TGTGCCAGCTCAACAGGGACGAACACTGAAGCTTTCTTT
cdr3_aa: CASSTGTNTEAFF

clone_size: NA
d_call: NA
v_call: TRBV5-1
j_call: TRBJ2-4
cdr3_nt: TGCGCCAGCAGCTTAAACGACGGGGTAGCCAAAAACATTCAGTACTTC
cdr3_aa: CASSLNDGVAKNIQYF

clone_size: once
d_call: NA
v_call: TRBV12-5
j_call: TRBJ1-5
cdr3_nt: TGTGCTAGTGGTTTCTATGATCAGCCCCAGCATTTT
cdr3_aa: CASGFYDQPQHF

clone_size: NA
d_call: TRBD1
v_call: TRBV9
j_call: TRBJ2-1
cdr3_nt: TGTGCCAGCAGCGTAGGGGACAGGTTCTACAATGAGCAGTTCTTC
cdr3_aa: CASSVGDRFYNEQFF

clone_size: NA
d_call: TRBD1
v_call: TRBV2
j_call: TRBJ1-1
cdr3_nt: TGTGCCAGCAGAGTGCAGGGGGCGTATACTGAAGCTTTCTTT
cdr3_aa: CASRVQGAYTEAFF

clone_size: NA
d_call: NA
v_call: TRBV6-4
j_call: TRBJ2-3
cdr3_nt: TGTGCCAGCAGCATTACTAGCACAGATACGCAGTATTTT
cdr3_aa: CASSITSTDTQYF

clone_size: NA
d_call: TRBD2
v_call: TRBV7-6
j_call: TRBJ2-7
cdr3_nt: TGTGCCAGCAGCCACGCCGGGACTAGTGGCTACGAGCAGTACTTC
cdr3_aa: CASSHAGTSGYEQYF

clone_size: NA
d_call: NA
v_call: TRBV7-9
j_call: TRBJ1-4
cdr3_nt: TGTTCCAGCAGCCCTTCGAGCGAAAAACTGTTTTTT
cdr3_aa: CSSSPSSEKLFF

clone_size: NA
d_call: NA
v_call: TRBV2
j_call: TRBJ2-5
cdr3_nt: TGTGCCAGCAGTGGAGGGGGGACCCAGTACTTC
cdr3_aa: CASSGGGTQYF

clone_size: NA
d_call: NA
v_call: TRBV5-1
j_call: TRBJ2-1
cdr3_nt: TGCGCCAGCAGCTCCCACCCAGCAGGGGACGCCTACAATGAGCAGTTCTTC
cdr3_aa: CASSSHPAGDAYNEQFF

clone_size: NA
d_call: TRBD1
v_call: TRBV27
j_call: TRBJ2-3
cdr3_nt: TGTGCCAGCAGTTTATCACCGGGACAGGGGGCCCCAGATACGCAGTATTTT
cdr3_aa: CASSLSPGQGAPDTQYF

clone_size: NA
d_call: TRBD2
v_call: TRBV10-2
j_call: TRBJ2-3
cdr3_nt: TGCGCCAGCTCCAGGGCCAGCGGGAGCCCAGATACGCAGTATTTT
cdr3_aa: CASSRASGSPDTQYF